This entry concerns a single T cell receptor (beta chain). The data belong to a study of monozygotic twins with inflammatory bowel disease. Germline lookup yields CDR1 MNHNS and CDR2 SASEGT. The CDR3 runs 15 residues. TCRdb re-called the 5' RACE reads and catalogs CDR3 proteins one per entry, DNA excluded. The sample table sets out some 170,000 distinct CDR3 sequences. The TCR comes from a human donor with ulcerative colitis or Crohn's disease, or a healthy co-twin of an affected twin (not recorded which). Material: blood. The chain is built from TRBV6-1 and TRBJ1-5. The CDR3 spells CASSVGESSNQPQHF.